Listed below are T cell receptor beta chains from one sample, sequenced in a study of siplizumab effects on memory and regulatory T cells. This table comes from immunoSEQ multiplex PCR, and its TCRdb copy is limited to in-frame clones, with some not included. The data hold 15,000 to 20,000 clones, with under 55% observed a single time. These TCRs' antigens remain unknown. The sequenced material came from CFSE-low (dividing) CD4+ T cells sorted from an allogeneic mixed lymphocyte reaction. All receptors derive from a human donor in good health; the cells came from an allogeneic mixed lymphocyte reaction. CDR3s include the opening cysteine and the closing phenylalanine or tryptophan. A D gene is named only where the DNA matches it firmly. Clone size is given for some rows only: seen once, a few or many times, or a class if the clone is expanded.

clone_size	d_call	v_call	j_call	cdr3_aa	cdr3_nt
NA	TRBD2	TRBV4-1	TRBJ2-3	CASSQDGGSTDTQYF	TGCGCCAGCAGCCAAGACGGGGGGAGCACAGATACGCAGTATTTT
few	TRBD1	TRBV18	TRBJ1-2	CASSPRQGDNYGYTF	TGTGCCAGCTCACCCCGACAGGGAGATAACTATGGCTACACCTTC
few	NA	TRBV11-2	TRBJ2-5	CASSLGDTNQETQYF	TGTGCCAGCAGCCTAGGCGACACCAACCAAGAGACCCAGTACTTC
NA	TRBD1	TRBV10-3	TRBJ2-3	CAISFTGDDTQYF	TGTGCCATCAGCTTTACAGGGGACGATACGCAGTATTTT
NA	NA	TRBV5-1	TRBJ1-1	CASSSQGLNTEAFF	TGCGCCAGCAGTTCCCAGGGGCTCAACACTGAAGCTTTCTTT
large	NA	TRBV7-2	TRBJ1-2	CASRFSTGNYGYTF	TGTGCCAGCAGATTTAGCACGGGGAACTATGGCTACACCTTC
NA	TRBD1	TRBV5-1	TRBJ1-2	CASSLAGTGGYGYTF	TGCGCCAGCAGCTTGGCCGGGACAGGGGGTTATGGCTACACCTTC
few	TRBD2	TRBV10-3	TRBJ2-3	CAISEGLADTQYF	TGTGCCATCAGTGAAGGACTAGCGGATACGCAGTATTTT
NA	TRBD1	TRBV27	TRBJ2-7	CASSHGQGSSEQYF	TGTGCCAGCAGCCACGGACAGGGAAGTAGCGAGCAGTACTTC
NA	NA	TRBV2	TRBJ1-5	CASSDRGQPQHF	TGTGCCAGCAGTGATAGAGGTCAGCCCCAGCATTTT
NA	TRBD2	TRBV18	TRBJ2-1	CASSPPVREGQFF	TGTGCCAGCTCACCACCGGTCAGGGAGGGGCAGTTCTTC
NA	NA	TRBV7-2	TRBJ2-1	CASSLASYNEQFF	TGTGCCAGCAGCTTAGCGTCCTACAATGAGCAGTTCTTC
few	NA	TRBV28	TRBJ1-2	CASSLNYGYTF	TGTGCCAGCAGTTTAAACTATGGCTACACCTTC
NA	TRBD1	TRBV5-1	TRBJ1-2	CASADPPGGAGYGYTF	TGCGCCAGCGCCGATCCCCCAGGGGGCGCGGGCTATGGCTACACCTTC
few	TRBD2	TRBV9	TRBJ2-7	CASSVDGGDEQYF	TGTGCCAGCAGCGTAGACGGGGGGGACGAGCAGTACTTC
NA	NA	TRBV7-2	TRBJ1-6	CASSLLGGGYSPLHF	TGTGCCAGCAGCCTCCTCGGAGGAGGATATTCACCCCTCCACTTT
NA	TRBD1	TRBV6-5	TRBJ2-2	CASMRQGSTGELFF	TGTGCCAGCATGAGACAGGGATCCACCGGGGAGCTGTTTTTT
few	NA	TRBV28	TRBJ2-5	CASSSDRETQYF	TGTGCCAGCAGTTCCGATCGAGAGACCCAGTACTTC
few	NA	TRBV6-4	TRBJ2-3	CASSDSMGTTQYF	TGTGCCAGCAGTGACTCGATGGGCACGACGCAGTATTTT
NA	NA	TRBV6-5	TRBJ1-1	CASSYGGLFGAFF	TGTGCCAGCAGTTACGGCGGGCTCTTTGGGGCTTTCTTT
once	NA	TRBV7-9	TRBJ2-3	CASSLAGAVDTQYF	TGTGCCAGCAGCTTAGCGGGGGCAGTGGATACGCAGTATTTT
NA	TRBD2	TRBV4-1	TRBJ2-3	CASSGLAGGGDTQYF	TGCGCCAGCAGCGGTCTAGCGGGGGGGGGAGATACGCAGTATTTT
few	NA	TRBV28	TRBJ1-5	CASSLWTNQPQHF	TGTGCCAGCAGTTTGTGGACCAATCAGCCCCAGCATTTT
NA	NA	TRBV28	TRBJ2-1	CASTPGPRSYNEQFF	TGTGCCAGCACCCCGGGGCCCCGCTCCTACAATGAGCAGTTCTTC
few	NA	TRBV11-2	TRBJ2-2	CASTPTLNTGELFF	TGTGCCAGCACCCCGACACTGAACACCGGGGAGCTGTTTTTT
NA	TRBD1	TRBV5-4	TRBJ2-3	CASSADRGLTDTQYF	TGTGCCAGCAGCGCGGACAGGGGGCTCACAGATACGCAGTATTTT
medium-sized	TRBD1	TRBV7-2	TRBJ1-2	CASSPGQGHGYTF	TGTGCCAGCAGCCCGGGACAGGGGCATGGCTACACCTTC
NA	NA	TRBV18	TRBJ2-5	CASSPLAGSVSETQYF	TGTGCCAGCTCACCACTGGCAGGGAGTGTGTCAGAGACCCAGTACTTC
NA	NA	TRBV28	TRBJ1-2	CASRQQVSYGYTF	TGTGCCAGCAGACAACAGGTTAGCTATGGCTACACCTTC
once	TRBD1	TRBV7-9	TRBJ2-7	CASLWDSTSHEQYF	TGTGCCAGCTTGTGGGACAGCACAAGTCACGAGCAGTACTTC
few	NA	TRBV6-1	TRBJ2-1	CASSGLATPQDEQFF	TGTGCCAGTTCGGGGCTAGCGACCCCCCAGGATGAGCAGTTCTTC
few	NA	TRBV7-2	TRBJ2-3	CASSLERRGTDTQYF	TGTGCCAGCAGCTTAGAACGGCGGGGCACAGATACGCAGTATTTT
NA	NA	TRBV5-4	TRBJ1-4	CASSSSATNEKLFF	TGTGCCAGCAGCTCCTCAGCAACTAATGAAAAACTGTTTTTT